This is a list of T cell receptor beta chains from one sample in a study of beta chain features in type 1 diabetes. Libraries were prepared by immunoSEQ multiplex PCR; TCRdb keeps only in-frame clonotypes and omits some of them. This sample has over 700,000 clones, with roughly a sixth found just once. The sequencing sample was made of naive CD4+ T cells from blood. These receptors all come from a woman under 30 in good health. The CDR3 runs from the conserved cysteine through the conserved F or W. Each record gives: V gene, clone size, D gene, J gene, CDR3 DNA, CDR3 protein. A D gene is named only where the DNA matches it firmly. Not all rows give a size; the values are once, few, many and, for expanded clones, a class.

TRBV7-3	few	TRBD2	TRBJ2-7	TGTGCCAGCAGCCACTCCGGGACTAGGTCCTCCCACGAGCAGTACTTC	CASSHSGTRSSHEQYF
TRBV20-1	few	.	TRBJ2-1	TGCAGTGCTATTAAGTATGAGCAGTTCTTC	CSAIKYEQFF
TRBV7-2	few	.	TRBJ2-5	TGTGCCAGCAGCTTAGCTGGGACCGGGGAGACCCAGTACTTC	CASSLAGTGETQYF
TRBV7-9	few	TRBD1	TRBJ2-7	TGTGCCAGCAGCTCGGGACAGGGGGTTTACGAGCAGTACTTC	CASSSGQGVYEQYF
TRBV13	.	TRBD2	TRBJ2-1	TGTGCCAGCAGCTCCCTGACCCGGAACGTAGCGGGAGGTGGCAATGAGCAGTTCTTC	CASSSLTRNVAGGGNEQFF
TRBV10-3	.	.	TRBJ1-2	TGTGCCATCAGTTCAGGGGCGATTAACTATGGCTACACCTTC	CAISSGAINYGYTF
TRBV4-2	few	.	TRBJ2-3	TGTGCCAGCAGCCAGCTGGATGGCGCGCGCACAGATACGCAGTATTTT	CASSQLDGARTDTQYF
TRBV29-1	few	.	TRBJ1-2	TGCAGCGTTAACCGGGGGGTACCGTCTAACTATGGCTACACCTTC	CSVNRGVPSNYGYTF
TRBV10-3	few	.	TRBJ2-1	TGTGCCATCAGGGACGTTGGGACCCCGAGCAATGAGCAGTTCTTC	CAIRDVGTPSNEQFF
TRBV2	.	.	TRBJ2-3	TGTGCCAGCAGTGAAGCTTACGCGGAGAAAACGCAGTATTTT	CASSEAYAEKTQYF
TRBV5-4	.	.	TRBJ1-4	TGTGCCAGCAGCTTGGTCGAGGACGTCGGTGAAAAACTGTTTTTT	CASSLVEDVGEKLFF
TRBV10-3	few	TRBD1	TRBJ2-1	TGTGCCACCTCCGGGACAGGAATTTCGAATGAGCAGTTCTTC	CATSGTGISNEQFF
TRBV2	.	TRBD2	TRBJ2-1	TGTGCCAGCAGTCTACTAGCGGGGCCGCTCGCGCAGTTCTTC	CASSLLAGPLAQFF
TRBV18	.	TRBD1	TRBJ2-3	TGTGCCAGCTCACCGCTACGGGACAGGAGTCCTCATACGCAGTATTTT	CASSPLRDRSPHTQYF
TRBV7-3	.	.	TRBJ2-7	TGTGCCAGCAGCTTAGTTGGTCCCTCAACTTCCTACGAGCAGTACTTC	CASSLVGPSTSYEQYF